The 13 T cell receptor beta chains presented below share a single source sample, sequenced in a study of blood T cell repertoires in COVID-19. Assay: immunoSEQ multiplex PCR; the TCRdb copy retains only in-frame clones and omits some. The sample has roughly 71,000 clones; approximately 85% are singletons. Sequencing was performed on peripheral blood. The origin of the receptors is a man over 45 with acute or convalescent COVID-19.

V usage is TRBV7-9 and J usage is TRBJ1-1; 9 bases agree with TRBD1. This CDR3 is built from 15 residues. CDR1 is SEHNR and CDR2 is FQNEAQ in the germline V gene (reference sequence). V shed 0 bases and J 7 bases; nucleotides not matched to a gene: 6. CDR3 protein: CASSLAGQGWLEAFF. CDR3 coding DNA: TGTGCCAGCAGCTTAGCAGGACAGGGGTGGCTTGAAGCTTTCTTT.

The CDR3 reads CASSDGTRTEQFF. CDR3 sequence (DNA): TGCGCCAGCAGTGACGGTACCCGCACTGAGCAGTTCTTC. This chain connects TRBV10-1 to TRBJ2-1; no clear D gene. This CDR3 region has 13 residues. The germline V gene encodes CDR1 WNHNN and CDR2 SYGVQD (reference sequence). The V and J ends lost 3 bases and 9 bases respectively, with 12 bases between them.

This clone was detected a few times. The genes are TRBV23-1 and TRBJ1-3, with D possibly TRBD1 on 6 matching bases. TRBV23-1 falls under the ORF class, with uncertain function. This CDR3 spans 15 amino acids. V lost 0 bases to trimming and J lost 4 bases, with 10 bases between them. The CDR3 DNA sequence: TGCGCCAGCAGTCAATCGAGGGGGAACGGAAACACCATATATTTT. Translation: CASSQSRGNGNTIYF.

Comment on this clone: At one of its ends the junction is not consistent with the germline gene, which may arise from a read error. This chain connects TRBV5-1 to TRBJ2-7, with 10 bases lining up with TRBD1. This CDR3 region has 15 residues. Germline assignment: CDR1 SGHRS and CDR2 YFSETQ. The CDR3: CASTLTGGISYEQYF. The CDR3 nucleotides read TGCGCCAGCACCTTGACAGGGGGCATCTCCTACGAGCAGTACTTC.

The chain links TRBV7-2 to TRBJ2-3; 13 bases agree with TRBD2. After removal of 5 bases from V and 5 bases from J, the junction contained 10 bases not matched to a gene. The CDR3 has 17 residues. Germline CDR1 and CDR2: SGHTA and FQGNSA. For the CDR3, the DNA is TGTGCCAGCAGCATTAACCCGGGACTAGCGGGGCTAGATACGCAGTATTTT. Translated: CASSINPGLAGLDTQYF.

The chain links TRBV28 to TRBJ2-7, with TRBD1 as a possible D gene (6 bases). Germline V CDR1 and CDR2: MDHEN, SYDVKM. The CDR3 consists of 14 residues. Trimming left V 6 bases short and J 0 bases short, with 12 bases between. The CDR3 here is CASSDQGSSYEQYF. CDR3 in DNA: TGTGCCAGCAGCGATCAGGGGAGCTCCTACGAGCAGTACTTC.

The genes are TRBV10-2 and TRBJ2-1; 10 bases match TRBD2. V lost 2 bases and J lost 2; bases outside the gene matches: 0. The CDR3 sequence is 15 residues long. Germline V gene data show CDR1 as WSHSY and CDR2 as SAAADI. CDR3 protein: CASSETSGAYNEQFF. The DNA for the CDR3 is TGCGCCAGCAGTGAGACTAGCGGGGCCTACAATGAGCAGTTCTTC.

The rearrangement links TRBV27 to TRBJ1-4; D perhaps matches TRBD1 (5 bases). Trimming cost V 4 bases and J 3 bases, with 9 bases left between them. CDR1 is MNHEY and CDR2 is SMNVEV in the germline V gene (reference sequence). The CDR3 has 14 amino acids. The DNA for the CDR3 is TGTGCCAGCAGTTCGACAGCTCCTAATGAAAAACTGTTTTTT. Translated: CASSSTAPNEKLFF.

The chain recombines TRBV5-1 with TRBJ2-2, with D perhaps TRBD2 (5 bases). Germline assignment: CDR1 SGHRS and CDR2 YFSETQ. V dropped 0 bases and J dropped 5 bases, with 17 bases sitting between them. CDR3 length: 17 amino acids. CDR3 amino acids: CASSLGLAGPRTGELFF. The CDR3 region has the DNA TGCGCCAGCAGCTTGGGGTTGGCGGGCCCAAGGACCGGGGAGCTGTTTTTT.

This chain uses TRBV5-5 with TRBJ2-7, with TRBD2 as a possible D gene (7 bases). Germline V gives CDR1 SGHKS, CDR2 YYEKEE (reference sequence). CDR3 length: 17 residues. V was trimmed by 0 bases and J by 3 bases, leaving 19 bases between them. CDR3 loop: CASSLAVGGQVNYEQYF. CDR3 coding DNA: TGTGCCAGCAGCTTGGCGGTGGGGGGGCAGGTGAACTACGAGCAGTACTTC.

This chain uses TRBV30 with TRBJ2-1; TRBD2 might be the D (6 bases). The V end was cut by 3 bases, the J end by 0 bases, with 12 bases between. CDR3 length: 15 residues. Germline loops: CDR1 GTSNPN, CDR2 SVGIG (reference sequence). The CDR3 is CAWSYGTLSYNEQFF. CDR3 DNA: TGTGCCTGGAGCTATGGGACTCTCTCCTACAATGAGCAGTTCTTC. The full variable domain, its missing parts supplied by reference TRBV30 and TRBJ2-1, is SQTIHQWPATLVQPVGSPLSLECTVEGTSNPNLYWYRQAAGRGLQLLFYSVGIGQISSEVPQNLSASRPQDRQFILSSKKLLLSDSGFYLCAWSYGTLSYNEQFFGPGTRLTVL.

The chain joins TRBV29-1 to TRBJ1-2; possible D gene TRBD1, 5 bases. Per germline, CDR1 SQVTM and CDR2 ANQGSEA. The CDR3 is 12 amino acids. Trimming removed 4 bases from V and 3 bases from J, with 9 bases in between. In DNA form, the CDR3 reads TGCAGCGTTGTATTGACAGACTATGGCTACACCTTC. Its protein is CSVVLTDYGYTF.

V is TRBV11-2 and J is TRBJ2-5; D ambiguous. This CDR3 is built from 14 residues. Trimming stripped 5 bases from V and 1 base from J, with 11 bases between. Germline V lookup: CDR1 SGHAT, CDR2 FQNNGV. CDR3 sequence reads: CASSLRRSQETQYF. CDR3 DNA: TGTGCCAGCAGCCTGAGACGGAGCCAAGAGACCCAGTACTTC.